The 18 T cell receptor beta chains below come from one sample, sequenced in a study of OX40 agonist ivuxolimab in advanced cancers. Profiling relied on immunoSEQ multiplex PCR, and the TCRdb table lists in-frame clones only, not all of them. The sample consists of 45,000 to 60,000 clones, roughly 90% of them appearing once. Material: CD4+ or CD8+ T cells sorted from blood, obtained in a trial of the OX40 agonist ivuxolimab. Source of these receptors: an adult with an advanced solid tumor such as melanoma, head and neck, liver or kidney cancer.

The CDR3 protein is CASSVGQGVTGELFF. CDR3 sequence (DNA): TGTGCCAGCAGCGTGGGACAGGGCGTCACCGGGGAGCTGTTTTTT. The chain uses TRBV7-2 and TRBJ2-2; TRBD1 matches 9 bases. The junction had 5 bases not matched to a gene; V was cut back by 5 bases and J by 4 bases. Looked up from germline, CDR1 is SGHTA and CDR2 is FQGNSA. The CDR3 sequence is 15 residues long. Based on the CDR3 plus reference TRBV7-2 and TRBJ2-2, the full variable domain is GAGVSQSPSNKVTEKGKDVELRCDPISGHTALYWYRQSLGQGLEFLIYFQGNSAPDKSGLPSDRFSAERTGGSVSTLTIQRTQQEDSAVYLCASSVGQGVTGELFFGEGSRLTVL.

The chain has TRBV7-9 and TRBJ2-1; possible D gene TRBD2, 5 bases. Germline CDR1 SEHNR, CDR2 FQNEAQ (reference sequence). V shed 7 bases and J shed 3 bases, with 13 bases lying between them. The CDR3 totals 14 residues. Here the CDR3 reads CASTGFASYNEQFF. CDR3 coding DNA: TGTGCCAGCACGGGGTTTGCAAGCTACAATGAGCAGTTCTTC.

This chain links TRBV12-5 with TRBJ2-7; D could derive from TRBD1 or TRBD2 (6 bases each). Germline V gives CDR1 LGHNT, CDR2 FRNRAP. The CDR3 is 12 residues long. V was cut by 9 bases and J by 3 bases, with 12 bases left in between. The CDR3 DNA follows: TGTGCTAGGTCGGGGGCGGACTACGAGCAGTACTTC. It yields the protein CARSGADYEQYF.

The chain recombines TRBV6-5 with TRBJ1-1; TRBD1 matches 8 bases. Germline V lookup: CDR1 MNHEY, CDR2 SVGAGI. V lost 4 bases and J lost 4; bases outside the gene matches: 11. There are 16 residues in the CDR3. CDR3 sequence: CASSSDRGTPTTEAFF. The CDR3 DNA reads as TGTGCCAGCAGTTCCGACAGGGGTACGCCGACCACTGAAGCTTTCTTT.

The V gene is TRBV4-1, the J gene TRBJ1-5; a weak D match, TRBD1 (6 bases). Germline V gene sequence: CDR1 MGHRA, CDR2 YSYEKL. The CDR3 totals 14 residues. Trimming removed 4 bases from V and 3 bases from J, with 10 bases in between. DNA for the CDR3: TGCGCCAGCAGCCGCGGACAGAACAATCAGCCCCAGCATTTT. Translated, it gives CASSRGQNNQPQHF.

The count of this clone is one. The chain recombines TRBV15 with TRBJ2-1; 15 nucleotides align to TRBD2. V lost 5 bases to trimming and J lost 7 bases; unmatched junction nucleotides: 9. The CDR3 is made up of 17 amino acids. In germline, CDR1 is LNHNV, CDR2 YYDKDF (reference sequence). The CDR3 protein is CATSGGTSGRSVNEQFF. The CDR3 region has the DNA TGTGCCACCAGCGGCGGGACTAGCGGGAGGTCGGTAAATGAGCAGTTCTTC.

The genes are TRBV14 and TRBJ1-1; weak D call: TRBD1 (6 bases). CDR1 is SGHDN, CDR2 FVKESK, per germline. The V and J ends lost 0 bases and 0 bases respectively, with 17 bases between them. This CDR3 spans 18 amino acids. The CDR3 coding sequence is TGTGCCAGCAGCCAAGACTCAAGGGGGTATAGTTTGAACACTGAAGCTTTCTTT. Translated, it gives CASSQDSRGYSLNTEAFF. The whole variable domain, remainder taken from reference TRBV14 and TRBJ1-1, is EAGVTQFPSHSVIEKGQTVTLRCDPISGHDNLYWYRRVMGKEIKFLLHFVKESKQDESGMPNNRFLAERTGGTYSTLKVQPAELEDSGVYFCASSQDSRGYSLNTEAFFGQGTRLTVV.

This clone has only a few counts. The chain employs TRBV19 and TRBJ2-3; D not resolved. Germline V gene sequence: CDR1 LNHDA, CDR2 SQIVND (reference sequence). The CDR3 is 12 residues long. V lost 5 bases and J 6 bases, leaving 9 bases between the germline ends. CDR3: CASSPRWDTQYF. As DNA, the CDR3 is TGTGCCAGTAGTCCCCGTTGGGATACGCAGTATTTT.

This clone is a singleton in its sample. The chain combines TRBV7-8 with TRBJ1-6; D remains unclear. The CDR3 runs to 14 residues. Trimming stripped 5 bases from V and 10 bases from J, with 15 bases between. The V gene's germline CDR1 is SGHVS and CDR2 FQNEAQ. The CDR3 reads CASSLAGWESPLHF. DNA of the CDR3: TGTGCCAGCAGCCTCGCCGGGTGGGAGTCACCCCTCCACTTT.

The genes are TRBV4-1 and TRBJ2-7; 7 nucleotides agree with TRBD2. Germline lookup yields CDR1 MGHRA and CDR2 YSYEKL. This CDR3 spans 16 amino acids. V shed 1 base, J shed 7 bases, and the junction held 13 bases outside the gene matches. The CDR3 coding sequence is TGCGCCAGCAGCCAAGCCTGGGACCGCGGGGGAGAGGAGCAGTACTTC. It codes for CASSQAWDRGGEEQYF.

The chain combines TRBV2 with TRBJ2-5; TRBD2 aligns across 9 bases. Per germline, CDR1 SNHLY and CDR2 FYNNEI. The CDR3 extends over 14 amino acids. With V trimmed by 6 bases and J by 3 bases, 5 bases remained unmatched. This CDR3 is CASRPGLAKETQYF. CDR3 sequence (DNA): TGTGCCAGCAGACCCGGACTAGCGAAAGAGACCCAGTACTTC.

This rearrangement joins TRBV29-1 to TRBJ1-6; TRBD1 matches at 7 bases. Germline assignment: CDR1 SQVTM and CDR2 ANQGSEA. The CDR3 has 14 amino acids. With 7 bases clipped from V and 7 bases from J, the junction kept 10 bases outside the gene matches. The CDR3 coding sequence is TGCAGCGCTCAGATCGGGACAGCCAATTCACCCCTCCACTTT. Its protein product is CSAQIGTANSPLHF.

This chain joins TRBV6-1 and TRBJ2-7, with 11 bases fitting TRBD2. J lost 4 bases, V lost 5 bases, and 7 bases had no gene match. The CDR3 spans 15 residues. Per germline, CDR1 MNHNS and CDR2 SASEGT. The CDR3 protein is CASSPPGTSGYEQYF. The CDR3 DNA follows: TGTGCCAGCAGTCCCCCCGGGACTAGCGGATACGAGCAGTACTTC.

This chain joins TRBV6-5 and TRBJ1-1; TRBD1 might be the D (5 bases). The CDR3 totals 15 residues. Germline CDR1 and CDR2: MNHEY and SVGAGI. The V gene lost 0 bases and the J gene lost 4 bases, with 12 bases spanning the gap. CDR3 nucleotides: TGTGCCAGCAGTTACTCGGGGACCGAAGGCACTGAAGCTTTCTTT. Protein: CASSYSGTEGTEAFF.

This chain uses TRBV5-1 with TRBJ1-1; a weak D match, TRBD1 (5 bases). V lost 5 bases, J lost 0 bases, and 8 bases lay in between. The CDR3 is made up of 13 amino acids. The germline V gene has CDR1 SGHRS and CDR2 YFSETQ. Here the CDR3 DNA reads TGCGCCAGCAGAGTGACAGTGAACACTGAAGCTTTCTTT. Its protein product is CASRVTVNTEAFF.

The CDR3 region is CASSFFAGPSGNTIYF. In DNA, the CDR3 is TGTGCCAGCAGCTTTTTTGCGGGGCCCTCTGGAAACACCATATATTTT. The chain carries TRBV5-4 and TRBJ1-3; a possible D gene is TRBD1 (5 bases). CDR1 and CDR2 (germline): SGHNT, YYREEE (reference sequence). V shed 2 bases and J shed 0 bases, with 12 bases lying between them. The CDR3 has 16 amino acids.

This chain joins TRBV9 and TRBJ2-5; TRBD1 matches at 9 bases. This CDR3 has 16 residues. Per germline, CDR1 SGDLS and CDR2 YYNGEE. Germline trimming cut 3 bases from V and 5 bases from J; bases unmatched to any gene: 11. CDR3 residues: CASSDLPGQGTETQYF. CDR3 DNA: TGTGCCAGCAGCGACTTACCGGGACAGGGAACGGAGACCCAGTACTTC.

CDR3 in amino acids: CASSLKARDTEAFF. In nucleotides, the CDR3 is TGTGCCAGCAGCTTAAAGGCCAGGGACACTGAAGCTTTCTTT. V and J are TRBV7-3 and TRBJ1-1; weak D call: TRBD1 (5 bases). Trimming shortened V by 1 base and J by 3 bases, and 9 bases separated the two germline ends. The germline gives CDR1 SGHTA, CDR2 FQGTGA. The CDR3 has 14 residues.